The 30 T cell receptor beta chains listed next were all sequenced from one sample in a study of pediatric ulcerative colitis. The assay was immunoSEQ multiplex PCR, and TCRdb's table has in-frame clones only and misses some. The sample shows tens of thousands of clones, over 70% of them seen only once. Sample: blood. These receptors all come from a boy aged 10-17 years who was a control in a study of pediatric ulcerative colitis.

This sequence joins TRBV5-1 and TRBJ2-7, with 7 bases aligning to TRBD2. The trim removed 9 bases at V and 6 bases at J, leaving 9 bases unmatched. The CDR3 runs 12 residues. Germline assignment: CDR1 SGHRS and CDR2 YFSETQ. Here the CDR3 DNA reads TGCGCCACGCGCGGGGGTTTCGGCGAGCAGTACTTC. It translates to CATRGGFGEQYF.

This sequence joins TRBV4-1 and TRBJ2-1; D unresolved. Trimming took 0 bases from V and 4 from J, leaving 13 bases between them. Per the germline V gene, CDR1 is MGHRA and CDR2 is YSYEKL. The CDR3 is 16 amino acids. The CDR3 DNA is TGCGCCAGCAGCCAAGAGTTCACCGGCCCATACAATGAGCAGTTCTTC. Amino acid sequence: CASSQEFTGPYNEQFF.

This chain uses TRBV9 with TRBJ2-1; TRBD2 is a possible D gene (6 bases). Germline assignment: CDR1 SGDLS and CDR2 YYNGEE. CDR3 length: 16 amino acids. V was shortened by 4 bases and J by 6 bases, with 20 bases between the two germline ends. CDR3: CASSMSGRPTFNEQFF. CDR3 coding DNA: TGTGCCAGCAGCATGAGCGGGCGGCCTACCTTCAATGAGCAGTTCTTC.

This clone turned up a few times. The rearrangement links TRBV12-5 to TRBJ1-5; D not resolved. The CDR3 runs to 12 residues. Trimming removed 3 bases from V and 9 bases from J, with 9 bases in between. Per the germline V gene, CDR1 is LGHNT and CDR2 is FRNRAP. CDR3 DNA sequence: TGTGCTAGTGGTTTACCCATGGGGCCCCAGCATTTT. Translated: CASGLPMGPQHF.

V gene TRBV19 combines with J gene TRBJ2-1; 8 bases are a match to TRBD1. The CDR3 runs to 14 residues. The germline V gene encodes CDR1 LNHDA and CDR2 SQIVND (reference sequence). Trimming at V came to 5 bases and at J to 6 bases, leaving 6 bases not matched to a gene. The CDR3 is CASSSPGGGNEQFF. CDR3 DNA sequence: TGTGCCAGTAGTTCACCAGGGGGCGGCAATGAGCAGTTCTTC.

This clone was picked up a small number of times. The chain has TRBV9 and TRBJ1-1, with TRBD1 matching over 9 bases. V was pared by 3 bases and J by 2 bases, with 5 bases of the junction left unmatched. The length of the CDR3 is 15 residues. The germline V gene encodes CDR1 SGDLS and CDR2 YYNGEE. CDR3 amino acids: CASSAQTGGNTEAFF. Written as DNA, the CDR3 is TGTGCCAGCAGCGCACAGACAGGGGGTAACACTGAAGCTTTCTTT.

The CDR3 spells CASSMTGFNYGYTF. DNA for the CDR3: TGTGCCAGTAGTATGACAGGGTTTAACTATGGCTACACCTTC. This chain joins TRBV19 and TRBJ1-2; 7 bases map to TRBD1. V dropped 3 bases and J dropped 1; count of bases not matched to a gene: 2. Looked up from germline, CDR1 is LNHDA and CDR2 is SQIVND (reference sequence). This CDR3 region has 14 residues.

This chain joins TRBV28 and TRBJ2-3; 7 positions agree with TRBD2. V shed 7 bases, J shed 2 bases, and the junction held 12 bases outside the gene matches. Germline V CDR1 and CDR2: MDHEN, SYDVKM. The CDR3 loop spans 16 amino acids. CDR3 bases: TGTGCCAGCACCGATCTCACCGGGGGGTACACAGATACGCAGTATTTT. Residues: CASTDLTGGYTDTQYF.

The V gene is TRBV4-2, the J gene TRBJ1-1; D is possibly TRBD1 (5 bases). Germline CDR1 is LGHNA and CDR2 is YNFKEQ. Trimming cost V 4 bases and J 5 bases, with 8 bases left between them. This CDR3 has 12 amino acids. The CDR3 protein is CASSPDKTEAFF. In nucleotides, the CDR3 is TGTGCCAGCAGCCCGGACAAGACTGAAGCTTTCTTT.

The V and J genes are TRBV7-2 and TRBJ1-4; D uncertain. The V gene lost 4 bases and the J gene lost 12 bases, with 12 bases spanning the gap. The length of the CDR3 is 12 residues. Germline V lookup: CDR1 SGHTA, CDR2 FQGNSA. CDR3 sequence (DNA): TGTGCCAGCAGCTCGATGGACCGCCAACTGTTTTTT. Protein product: CASSSMDRQLFF.

V and J are TRBV11-3 and TRBJ1-1, with D unclear. CDR3 length equals 16 residues. Looked up from germline, CDR1 is SGHNT and CDR2 is YENEEA. The V end lost 0 bases, the J end lost 1 base, and 12 bases lay between the germline ends. The CDR3 coding sequence is TGTGCCAGCAGCTTAGATTATGCGGGAAAGAACACTGAAGCTTTCTTT. It translates to CASSLDYAGKNTEAFF.

This chain joins TRBV11-2 and TRBJ2-7; D call uncertain. Germline V lookup: CDR1 SGHAT, CDR2 FQNNGV. Trimming took off 5 bases at V and 3 bases at J, with 11 bases between the two ends. The CDR3 contains 13 residues. The CDR3, as DNA: TGTGCCAGCAGCCGATGGACCAGCTACGAGCAGTACTTC. Protein sequence: CASSRWTSYEQYF.

The chain joins TRBV27 to TRBJ1-2; 8 bases fit TRBD1. Germline V CDR1 and CDR2: MNHEY, SMNVEV (reference sequence). There are 14 residues in the CDR3. Trimming cost V 5 bases and J 6 bases; bases outside gene matches: 8. CDR3 DNA: TGTGCCAGCAGTCCTCGGACAGGGTGGCATGGCTACACCTTC. Its translation is CASSPRTGWHGYTF.

The chain combines TRBV7-8 with TRBJ2-7; D ambiguous. Germline values: CDR1 SGHVS, CDR2 FQNEAQ. V was shortened by 0 bases and J by 3 bases, with 12 bases between the two germline ends. This CDR3 contains 15 residues. This chain's CDR3 is CASSLASTVLYEQYF. CDR3 bases: TGTGCCAGCAGCTTAGCCTCTACAGTACTCTACGAGCAGTACTTC.

J is TRBJ1-5 and V is TRBV28; 8 bases align to TRBD1. The germline gives CDR1 MDHEN, CDR2 SYDVKM. V lost 3 bases to trimming and J lost 3 bases; unmatched junction nucleotides: 4. The CDR3 is 15 amino acids. The CDR3 DNA reads TGTGCCAGCAGTTTCGACAGGGGACCCAATCAGCCCCAGCATTTT. This gives the protein CASSFDRGPNQPQHF.

The genes are TRBV28 and TRBJ2-3; D not certain. Germline CDR1 MDHEN, CDR2 SYDVKM. V was trimmed by 5 bases and J by 2 bases, leaving 17 bases between them. CDR3 length: 16 amino acids. CDR3 protein: CASSTLPPGNTDTQYF. Written as DNA, the CDR3 is TGTGCCAGCAGTACACTCCCCCCCGGAAACACAGATACGCAGTATTTT.

This clone has a single count. The rearrangement joins TRBV27 to TRBJ2-7; TRBD1 aligns across 9 bases. Germline loops: CDR1 MNHEY, CDR2 SMNVEV (reference sequence). J lost 5 bases, V lost 3 bases, and 14 bases had no gene match. The CDR3 is made up of 17 amino acids. In DNA, the CDR3 is TGTGCCAGCAGTTTTATTAGGACAGGGGCTATCGTGAACGAGCAGTACTTC. This encodes CASSFIRTGAIVNEQYF.

The chain uses TRBV9 and TRBJ2-1; 9 nucleotides align to TRBD2. The germline V gene has CDR1 SGDLS and CDR2 YYNGEE. The CDR3 sequence is 13 residues long. V shed 5 bases, J shed 4 bases, and the junction held 1 base outside the gene matches. In DNA, the CDR3 is TGTGCCAGCAGTAGCGGGAGATACAATGAGCAGTTCTTC. This sequence encodes CASSSGRYNEQFF.

The rearrangement joins TRBV5-4 to TRBJ2-7; perhaps TRBD1 as D (6 bases). Germline values: CDR1 SGHNT, CDR2 YYREEE (reference sequence). The length of the CDR3 is 14 residues. V lost 1 base and J lost 7, with 15 bases in between. The CDR3 nucleotides are TGTGCCAGCAGCTTGTTTTCAGGGGTAAGAGAGCAGTACTTC. Translation gives CASSLFSGVREQYF.

The chain's CDR3 is CASSLYPGQSNTGELFF. CDR3 in DNA: TGCGCCAGCAGCTTGTACCCGGGACAGTCGAACACCGGGGAGCTGTTTTTT. The V and J genes are TRBV5-1 and TRBJ2-2; 7 nucleotides match TRBD1. CDR1 SGHRS and CDR2 YFSETQ come from the germline V gene. After removal of 1 base from V and 0 bases from J, the junction contained 6 bases not matched to a gene. The CDR3 sequence is 17 residues long.

The chain joins TRBV11-1 to TRBJ2-1, with a tentative D call TRBD2 (5 bases). Between the trimmed V and J ends, which lost 5 bases and 3 bases, there was a span of 5 bases. Germline V CDR1 and CDR2: SGHAT, FQDESV (reference sequence). The CDR3 sequence is 12 residues long. For the CDR3, the DNA is TGTGCCAGCAGCCGGGACTACAATGAGCAGTTCTTC. This codes for CASSRDYNEQFF.

The J gene is TRBJ2-3, the V gene TRBV6-1; TRBD2 aligns across 10 bases. The J segment lost 4 bases and the V segment lost 4 bases, leaving 5 bases of the junction unmatched. CDR1 and CDR2 (germline): MNHNS, SASEGT. This CDR3 comprises 15 residues. CDR3 nucleotides: TGTGCCAGCAGTGGAGCTAGCGGGGGCGCAGATACGCAGTATTTT. The encoded protein is CASSGASGGADTQYF.

V usage is TRBV13 and J usage is TRBJ2-7; 7 bases fit TRBD1. V was clipped by 4 bases and J by 3 bases; unmatched bases: 9. Germline V gene sequence: CDR1 PRHDT, CDR2 FYEKMQ (reference sequence). The CDR3 length is 15 residues. CDR3 DNA: TGTGCCAGCAGCTACTCCGGGACAGACATCTACGAGCAGTACTTC. Its protein is CASSYSGTDIYEQYF.

V is TRBV9 and J is TRBJ2-7; D may be TRBD1 (5 bases). This CDR3 has 15 residues. Trimming cost V 5 bases and J 0 bases, with 15 bases left between them. The germline V gene encodes CDR1 SGDLS and CDR2 YYNGEE. CDR3: CASSLGQTGSYEQYF. Written as DNA, the CDR3 is TGTGCCAGCAGTTTGGGGCAGACTGGCTCCTACGAGCAGTACTTC.

This chain joins TRBV5-8 and TRBJ2-1; either TRBD1 or TRBD2 may fit D (5 bases each). CDR1 SGHTS and CDR2 YDEGEE come from the germline V gene. This CDR3 has 17 amino acids. Deletions cut 3 bases from V and 4 bases from J, with 20 bases between. The CDR3 bases are TGTGCCAGCAGCTCCCGGGTTGGGGGAGTTGCTTACAATGAGCAGTTCTTC. Its translation: CASSSRVGGVAYNEQFF.

This rearrangement joins TRBV28 to TRBJ1-2; TRBD1 is a possible D gene (6 bases). The CDR3 has 18 residues. The germline gives CDR1 MDHEN, CDR2 SYDVKM. Trimming removed 5 bases from V and 1 base from J, with 23 bases in between. DNA for the CDR3: TGTGCCAGCAGTACCCGAACAGGGATTAATTACCTTAACTATGGCTACACCTTC. It encodes CASSTRTGINYLNYGYTF.

The gene calls are TRBV5-1 and TRBJ2-7, with D possibly being TRBD1 (5 bases). The V gene lost 10 bases and the J gene lost 4 bases, with 18 bases spanning the gap. CDR1 and CDR2 (germline): SGHRS, YFSETQ. This CDR3 has 13 amino acids. In nucleotides, the CDR3 is TGCGCCTCATCACAGGCAGTAGGGTACGAGCAGTACTTC. Translating gives CASSQAVGYEQYF.

This clone was found once. The chain is built from TRBV29-1 and TRBJ2-7, with TRBD1 identical over 9 bases. After removal of 4 bases from V and 2 bases from J, the junction contained 6 bases not matched to a gene. The germline CDR1 and CDR2 sequences are SQVTM and ANQGSEA. This CDR3 is built from 14 residues. This CDR3 reads CSVGAGQGPYEQYF. Written as DNA, the CDR3 is TGCAGCGTTGGGGCGGGACAGGGACCCTACGAGCAGTACTTC.

The V gene is TRBV5-1, the J gene TRBJ2-6, with TRBD1 as a possible D gene (5 bases). This CDR3 contains 14 residues. The V end was cut by 7 bases, the J end by 1 base, with 9 bases between. From germline, CDR1 is SGHRS and CDR2 YFSETQ. DNA of the CDR3: TGCGCCAGCGGGGCCAATTCTGGGGCCAACGTCCTGACTTTC. The encoded protein is CASGANSGANVLTF.

The V gene is TRBV7-2, the J gene TRBJ1-4; 8 nucleotides match TRBD1. The junction had 12 bases not matched to a gene; V was cut back by 5 bases and J by 7 bases. Germline V CDR1 and CDR2: SGHTA, FQGNSA. CDR3 length: 16 amino acids. This CDR3 is CASSDDHRGYSEKLFF. DNA of the CDR3: TGTGCCAGCAGCGACGACCACAGGGGGTACAGTGAAAAACTGTTTTTT.